This entry concerns a single T cell receptor beta chain. This CDR3 has 14 amino acids. The V gene end was trimmed by 5 bases and the J gene end by 9 bases; junction bases not matched to a gene: 7. These data belong to a study of patients and donors after allogeneic stem cell transplantation. TCRdb used MiXCR to reprocess the RT-PCR reads, holding one entry per CDR3 protein. The sample consists of about 200,000 distinct CDR3 sequences, 40% to 45% of them appearing once. This TCR was recovered from a human donor who was either an allogeneic HSCT recipient or a stem cell or donor lymphocyte infusion donor (not recorded which). It is not recorded whose cells these are; they may come from a transplant donor. The chain uses TRBV12-3 or TRBV12-4 and TRBJ2-1; 10 bases match TRBD2. Sample: blood, either unsorted or a sorted T cell fraction (not recorded which). The CDR3: CASSPLAGVSEQFF. The CDR3, as DNA: TGTGCCAGCAGTCCCCTAGCGGGAGTAAGTGAGCAGTTCTTC.